Detailed here is one T cell receptor beta chain. The antigen is unknown. In the PCR, 60 Vbeta and 13 Jbeta primers were used. Sequenced by immunoSEQ multiplex PCR; TCRdb stores in-frame clones only, minus some. This table holds roughly 150,000 clones, 70% to 90% found once. This record comes from a study of cytomegalovirus exposure and HLA in healthy donors. Whole-study results and caveats: A later analysis found that most CMV-associated TCR beta chains appeared HLA-restricted. A previous analysis found most TCR beta V segments productive roughly 87% or roughly 30% of the time. More than 15,000 TCR beta sequences were associated with HLA alleles at 0.05 false discovery rate in a later analysis. Fewer N-insertions than the roughly 670-donor mean were reportedly shown by an Asian-associated ancestry cluster in a later analysis.

Trimming removed 3 bases at V and 3 bases at J, with 10 bases between. This CDR3 region has 13 residues. Germline lookup yields CDR1 SQVTM and CDR2 ANQGSEA. The sequenced material came from PBMCs. This clonotype was sampled from a man younger than 45 in good health and CMV-seropositive. The chain links TRBV29-1 to TRBJ2-3; D is possibly TRBD2 (6 bases). The chain's CDR3 is CSVENGGTDTQYF. CDR3 nucleotide sequence: TGCAGCGTTGAGAACGGGGGAACAGATACGCAGTATTTT.